These 8 T cell receptor beta chains share one sample of origin, sequenced in a study of CD8+CD57+ T cells in acquired aplastic anemia. The sequenced patients had an expansion of CD8+CD57+ cells seen by flow cytometry. CDR3 and TCR beta VDJ profiling relied on genomic DNA as the template. Using its own MiXCR run on the reads, TCRdb lists one record per CDR3 protein. The sample records some 180,000 distinct CDR3 sequences, around 50% being singletons. Sequenced material: sorted CD4+, CD8+, or CD8+CD57+ T cells (not recorded which) from PBMCs. The receptors here all came from a human donor with aplastic anemia.

In this sample, this clonotype turned up a few times. The chain carries TRBV6-1 and TRBJ1-4; D gene uncertain. Trimming took 8 bases from V and 0 from J, leaving 19 bases between them. This CDR3 has 17 residues. Germline V gene data show CDR1 as MNHNS and CDR2 as SASEGT. The CDR3 loop is CASRRPQRVATNEKLFF. The CDR3, as DNA: TGTGCCAGCCGAAGGCCCCAGCGGGTTGCAACTAATGAAAAACTGTTTTTT.

V gene TRBV18 combines with J gene TRBJ2-7; a weak D match, TRBD2 (5 bases). The CDR3 is 15 amino acids. Looked up from germline, CDR1 is KGHSH and CDR2 is LQKENI. The V end was cut by 3 bases, the J end by 1 base, with 13 bases between. This CDR3 reads CASSPGEYTSYEQYF. The CDR3 DNA reads TGTGCCAGCTCACCGGGAGAATACACATCCTACGAGCAGTACTTC.

The CDR3 reads CASSLCPRGNEKLFF. CDR3 in DNA: TGTGCCAGCAGCCTGTGCCCCAGGGGGAACGAAAAACTGTTTTTT. The chain joins TRBV5-6 to TRBJ1-4, with 7 bases fitting TRBD1. Unmatched junction bases numbered 11, after V lost 4 bases and J lost 8 bases. Germline V gene lookup returns CDR1 SGHDT and CDR2 YYEEEE. The CDR3 is 15 amino acids. Full variable domain (missing parts from reference TRBV5-6 and TRBJ1-4): DAGVTQSPTHLIKTRGQQVTLRCSPKSGHDTVSWYQQALGQGPQFIFQYYEEEERQRGNFPDRFSGHQFPNYSSELNVNALLLGDSALYLCASSLCPRGNEKLFFGSGTQLSVL.

The rearrangement links TRBV29-1 to TRBJ1-2, with no clear D. CDR3 size: 13 residues. Germline V CDR1 and CDR2: SQVTM, ANQGSEA. CDR3 region: CSAFLGSNYGYTF. DNA of the CDR3: TGCAGTGCCTTTTTGGGGTCTAACTATGGCTACACCTTC.

The rearrangement joins TRBV25-1 to TRBJ2-3; the match to TRBD2 covers 7 bases. The CDR3 extends over 15 amino acids. Germline V gene data show CDR1 as MGHDK and CDR2 as SYGVNS. The junction had 5 bases not matched to a gene; V was cut back by 3 bases and J by 2 bases. Here the CDR3 reads CASSDLAAATDTQYF. CDR3 nucleotides: TGTGCCAGCAGTGACCTAGCGGCAGCCACAGATACGCAGTATTTT.

V and J are TRBV12-3 or TRBV12-4 and TRBJ2-7; perhaps TRBD2 as D (6 bases). V shed 2 bases and J shed 7 bases, with 9 bases lying between them. The length of the CDR3 is 12 residues. In DNA, the CDR3 is TGTGCCAGCAGTTTATCTGGACTAGAGCAGTACTTC. Its translation is CASSLSGLEQYF.

The J gene is TRBJ2-7, the V gene TRBV2; 8 nucleotides align to TRBD2. This CDR3 comprises 15 residues. Germline V gene data show CDR1 as SNHLY and CDR2 as FYNNEI. With 1 base clipped from V and 4 bases from J, the junction kept 6 bases outside the gene matches. CDR3 protein: CASSEGIAGKYEQYF. The CDR3 bases are TGTGCCAGCAGTGAAGGGATAGCGGGGAAATACGAGCAGTACTTC.

This clonotype was counted ten times or more. CDR3 in amino acids: CASSQARWDRATDTQYF. The DNA of the CDR3 is TGCGCCAGCAGCCAAGCCCGGTGGGACAGGGCGACAGATACGCAGTATTTT. The chain couples TRBV4-1 to TRBJ2-3, with 9 bases lining up with TRBD1. Germline-derived CDR1 and CDR2 are MGHRA and YSYEKL. This CDR3 region has 17 residues. The V and J ends lost 1 base and 3 bases, in that order; junction bases with no gene match: 8.